This is a list of T cell receptor beta chains from one sample in a study of fetal regulatory T cell absence and autoimmunity. Clones were sequenced by immunoSEQ multiplex PCR, and TCRdb holds only the in-frame ones, with some missing. The table lists some 50,000 clones, 70% to 85% of them singletons. The source material was cord blood. Receptors were obtained from a newborn boy with IPEX syndrome. Each CDR3 is given with its conserved first and last residue.

>14|TRBV9
CASSVSGTYNEQFF
>16|TRBV18
CASSPRQGATNTEAFF
>14|TRBV6-1
CASSEGSSYNEQFF
>17|TRBV4-2
CASSHAYQGTSGNTIYF
>14|TRBV4-3
CASSLRTGPEEQFF
>16|TRBV19
CASSKKLAGGVHEQFF
>15|TRBV19
CASSIAQESKNIQYF
>14|TRBV5-1
CASSLFKGADGYTF
>16|TRBV4-3
CASSPTSGEPYNEQFF
>12|TRBV6-5
CASSYSNHEQYF
>14|TRBV5-6
CASSLGGPGDEQYF
>12|TRBV5-4
CASRILAGAQYF
>14|TRBV25-1
CASSFSGSSYEQYF
>11|TRBV7-9
CASTPGGTQYF
>17|TRBV5-6
CASSPGLAGGNQETQYF
>16|TRBV5-8
CASTPGQGPTNEKLFF
>14|TRBV7-9
CASRRDRRNEKLFF
>13|TRBV23-1
CASSSGTGYEQYF
>14|TRBV19
CASSFGTGGYRYTF
>14|TRBV11-3
CASSTRDFTDTQYF
>17|TRBV11-3
CASSLETGTGGTGELFF
>16|TRBV27
CASSPRTGNRQETQYF
>13|TRBV5-1
CASSLQGNQPQHF
>14|TRBV6-6
CASTTDRDFYGYTF
>15|TRBV6-5
CASSSGTSGGYEQYF